This passage covers 6 T cell receptor beta chains from one sample sequenced in a study of early T cells in non-severe SARS-CoV-2 infection. TCRdb reprocessed the 5' RACE reads with MiXCR, giving one entry per CDR3 protein. The table lists 54,000 or so distinct CDR3 sequences, approximately 5.6% of them singletons, with under 8% in the top ten. Sequencing was done on a sample of whole blood. These receptors all stem from an adult who was a healthcare worker with PCR-confirmed SARS-CoV-2 infection or an uninfected control (not recorded which).

This clonotype was observed at least ten times. The rearrangement links TRBV24-1 to TRBJ1-2, with a weak D call TRBD1 (5 bases). V was trimmed by 3 bases and J by 8 bases, leaving 15 bases between them. The CDR3 runs to 14 residues. Germline CDR1 reads KGHDR; CDR2 reads SFDVKD. CDR3 loop: CATSDTQDPPGYTF. The CDR3 coding sequence is TGTGCCACCAGTGATACACAGGACCCCCCGGGCTACACCTTC.

On this clonotype: Germline is not matched at one junction end, which may reflect a read error. This chain connects TRBV5-6 to TRBJ2-7; unclear D gene. The CDR3 has 11 amino acids. Germline V gene sequence: CDR1 SGHDT, CDR2 YYEEEE. The CDR3 coding sequence is TGTGTCAGCAGCGTTTCCTACGAGCAGTACTTC. Translation gives CVSSVSYEQYF.

This clonotype has ten or more counts. CDR3 protein: CASSLGTGDSNQPQHF. CDR3 DNA sequence: TGCGCCAGCAGCTTGGGGACAGGGGATAGCAATCAGCCCCAGCATTTT. The chain links TRBV5-1 to TRBJ1-5, with 9 bases that match TRBD1. The V segment lost 0 bases and the J segment 0 bases; nucleotides outside the gene matches: 1. The germline V gene encodes CDR1 SGHRS and CDR2 YFSETQ. CDR3 length: 16 residues.

This clonotype was seen more than once but under ten times. CDR3 DNA: TGTGCCAGCTCATCCGAACAGGGCGCCCCCCGGGGTGAAAAACTGTTTTTT. It translates to CASSSEQGAPRGEKLFF. This chain joins TRBV18 and TRBJ1-4, with D perhaps matching TRBD1 (6 bases). This CDR3 is built from 17 residues. Trimming took off 5 bases at V and 7 bases at J, with 23 bases between the two ends. Germline CDR1 KGHSH, CDR2 LQKENI.

This clonotype was recorded at least ten times. CDR3 loop: CASSYMGYNSPLHF. In nucleotides, the CDR3 is TGTGCCAGCAGTTACATGGGGTACAATTCACCCCTCCACTTT. This chain joins TRBV6-5 and TRBJ1-6; D is undetermined. The CDR3 extends over 14 amino acids. Germline assignment: CDR1 MNHEY and CDR2 SVGAGI. The V and J ends lost 2 bases and 7 bases respectively, with 9 bases between them.

There are many counts of this clonotype. The chain employs TRBV6-6 and TRBJ2-7; 11 bases are shared with TRBD2. Germline CDR1 and CDR2: MNHNY and SVGAGI (reference sequence). The CDR3 runs to 15 residues. V lost 6 bases to trimming and J lost 0 bases; unmatched junction nucleotides: 4. The CDR3 region has the DNA TGTGCCAGCAGGTTGGGACTAGCGGACTCCTACGAGCAGTACTTC. Protein product: CASRLGLADSYEQYF.